This T cell receptor (beta chain) was identified in a study of OX40 agonist ivuxolimab in advanced cancers. For context, the study as a whole: Ivuxolimab, which targeted the costimulatory receptor OX40 (CD134), was an agonistic, fully human IgG2 monoclonal antibody. Prior anti-PD-1, anti-PD-L1 or anti-CTLA-4 therapy was permitted, and approximately 40% of dose-escalation patients had received checkpoint inhibitors. The paper covers the monotherapy dose-escalation part of the phase I ivuxolimab trial, which included N of about 50 patients. The point of sequencing TCRbeta in the periphery was to test whether ivuxolimab changed TCR sequence diversity and drove clonal T-cell expansion. The dose-escalation cohort was 82.7% male with a mean age of about 60 years, ranging from roughly 20 to 80. Among the 50 to 55 dose-escalation patients, about 20 had hepatocellular carcinoma, 15 or so melanoma, 9 renal cell carcinoma and 9 head and neck cancer. Intravenous ivuxolimab was administered to patients every 2 weeks at six dose levels: 0.01, 0.1, 0.3, 1.5, 3 and 10 mg/kg. Three dose-escalation patients achieved partial responses, one with hepatocellular carcinoma and two with cutaneous melanoma. What the work shows at the level of the full study, not this receptor alone: Partial responders in the 0.1-3.0 mg/kg groups had among the lowest normalized peripheral clonal expansion, especially among CD8+ T cells. Which antigens the clonally expanded peripheral T cells were specific for was not determined. Low levels of normalized T-cell clonal expansion were also seen in some patients who did not respond. At doses of 0.1 to 3.0 mg/kg, clonal expansion of both CD4+ and CD8+ T cells in blood was seen between baseline and week 6. After ivuxolimab, CD8+ T cells had more expanded clones than CD4+ T cells on average.

For sequencing of the TCRbeta CDR3 region, genomic DNA was extracted from the sorted cells. The immunoSEQ Assay was used for sequencing of TCRbeta CDR3 regions. TCRdb stores this immuneACCESS table with in-frame sequences only. Part of the clones is absent; in the studies checked, under half of the shortfall reflects unresolved V genes, and no reason is known for the rest. Within this sample are about 78,000 clones, with around 94% of them counted one time only. The ten largest clones capture 2.5% to 3.5% of the sample. CDR1 and CDR2, looked up from the germline V gene, are MNHEY and SVGAGI. From cysteine to phenylalanine, the CDR3 is 14 amino acids long. Only the CDR3 DNA is retained, 42 bases long and in frame from the first base. V drops 3 bases and J drops 7 bases, leaving 10 bases in between. For this clone: No antigen is known for it. One base away there is no much larger clone; base qualities are not given.

Patients with a history of autoimmune disease or receiving systemic immunosuppression were excluded from the trial. Peripheral blood for TCR sequencing was drawn from every dose cohort at baseline, at cycle 4 day 1 and at cycle 7 day 1. Samples came from an open-label, multicenter, first-in-human phase I dose-escalation trial of ivuxolimab. Adults with locally advanced or metastatic melanoma, renal cell, hepatocellular, or head and neck squamous cell carcinoma were enrolled in the trial. Before TCR sequencing, CD4+ T cells and CD8+ T cells were sorted from peripheral blood as separate populations. This sample comprised CD4+ or CD8+ T cells sorted from blood, obtained in a trial of the OX40 agonist ivuxolimab. The receptor's source is an adult with an advanced solid tumor such as melanoma, head and neck, liver or kidney cancer. The rearrangement combines TRBV6-5 with TRBJ1-6; tentative D gene TRBD1, with 6 bases matching. The CDR3 sequence is CASSYSGANSPLHF. Read as DNA, the sequence is TGTGCCAGCAGTTATTCAGGGGCAAATTCACCCCTCCACTTT.